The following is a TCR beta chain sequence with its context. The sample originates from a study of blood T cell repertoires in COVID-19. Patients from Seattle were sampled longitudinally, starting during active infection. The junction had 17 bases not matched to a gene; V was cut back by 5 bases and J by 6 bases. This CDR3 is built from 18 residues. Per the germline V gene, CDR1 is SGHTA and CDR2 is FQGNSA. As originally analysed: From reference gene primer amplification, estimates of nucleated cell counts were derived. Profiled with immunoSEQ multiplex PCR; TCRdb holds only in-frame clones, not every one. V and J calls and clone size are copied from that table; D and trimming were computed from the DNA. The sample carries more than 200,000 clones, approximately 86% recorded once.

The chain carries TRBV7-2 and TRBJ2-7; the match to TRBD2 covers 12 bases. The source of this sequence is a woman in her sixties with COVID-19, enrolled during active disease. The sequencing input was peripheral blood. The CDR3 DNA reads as TGTGCCAGCAGCGTAAGGACTAGCGGGGAATTTGAATACTCCGAGCAGTACTTC. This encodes CASSVRTSGEFEYSEQYF.